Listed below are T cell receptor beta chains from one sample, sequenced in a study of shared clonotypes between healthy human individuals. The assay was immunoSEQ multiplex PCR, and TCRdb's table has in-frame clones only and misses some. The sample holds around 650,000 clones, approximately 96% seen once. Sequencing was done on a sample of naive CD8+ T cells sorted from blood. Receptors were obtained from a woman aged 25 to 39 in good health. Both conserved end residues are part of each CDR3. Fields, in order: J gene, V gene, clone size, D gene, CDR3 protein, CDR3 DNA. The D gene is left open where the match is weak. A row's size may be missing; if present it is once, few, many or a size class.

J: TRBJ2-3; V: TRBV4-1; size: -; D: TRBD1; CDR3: CASSKGTGAHLPTTQYF; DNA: TGCGCCAGCAGCAAAGGGACAGGGGCCCATCTCCCAACCACGCAGTATTTT
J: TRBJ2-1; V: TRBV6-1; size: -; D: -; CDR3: CASTITSTYNEQFF; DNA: TGTGCCAGCACCATTACTAGCACGTACAATGAGCAGTTCTTC
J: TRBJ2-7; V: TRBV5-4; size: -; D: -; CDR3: CASSPRSPGSGSYEQYF; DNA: TGTGCCAGCAGCCCCCGAAGTCCAGGGTCGGGGTCCTACGAGCAGTACTTC
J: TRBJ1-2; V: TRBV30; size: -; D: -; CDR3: CAWSVSDYYGYTF; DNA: TGTGCCTGGAGTGTATCGGATTACTATGGCTACACCTTC
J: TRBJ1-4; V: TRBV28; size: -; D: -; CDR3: CASSLYGGINEKLFF; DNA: TGTGCCAGCAGTTTATACGGGGGCATTAATGAAAAACTGTTTTTT
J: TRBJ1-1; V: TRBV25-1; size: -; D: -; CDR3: CATEGVAEAFF; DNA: TGTGCCACCGAGGGGGTGGCTGAAGCTTTCTTT
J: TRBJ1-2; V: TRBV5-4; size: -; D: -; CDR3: CASSLRVGYGYTF; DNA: TGTGCCAGCAGCTTGAGGGTAGGCTATGGCTACACCTTC
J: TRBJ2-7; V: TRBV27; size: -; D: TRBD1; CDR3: CASHPGQGVYEQYF; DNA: TGTGCCAGTCATCCGGGACAGGGGGTATACGAGCAGTACTTC
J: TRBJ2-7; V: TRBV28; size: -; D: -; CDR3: CASSGPGKYEQYF; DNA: TGTGCCAGCAGCGGACCAGGGAAATACGAGCAGTACTTC
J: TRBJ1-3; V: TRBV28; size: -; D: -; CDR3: CASSSNSGNTIYF; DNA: TGTGCCAGCAGTTCCAACTCTGGAAACACCATATATTTT
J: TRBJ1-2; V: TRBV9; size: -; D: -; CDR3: CASSVSGPLPSYGYTF; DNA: TGTGCCAGCAGCGTATCGGGGCCACTCCCTTCTTATGGCTACACCTTC
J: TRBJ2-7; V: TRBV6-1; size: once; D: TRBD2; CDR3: CASRSGTSGIYEQYF; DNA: TGTGCCAGCAGATCTGGGACTAGCGGGATTTACGAGCAGTACTTC
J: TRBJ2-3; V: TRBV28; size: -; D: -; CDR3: CASSTPASFNTDTQYF; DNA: TGTGCCAGCAGTACCCCGGCCAGTTTCAACACAGATACGCAGTATTTT
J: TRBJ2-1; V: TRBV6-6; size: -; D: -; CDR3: CASSYSSGPQNNEQFF; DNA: TGTGCCAGCAGTTACTCTAGCGGCCCACAAAACAATGAGCAGTTCTTC
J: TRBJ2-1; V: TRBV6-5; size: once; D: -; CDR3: CASSYSTGTLAEQFF; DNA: TGTGCCAGCAGTTACTCAACGGGAACGTTGGCTGAGCAGTTCTTC
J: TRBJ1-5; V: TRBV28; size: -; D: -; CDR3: CASSLDRPISDQPQHF; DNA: TGTGCCAGCAGTTTAGATCGGCCAATTAGCGATCAGCCCCAGCATTTT
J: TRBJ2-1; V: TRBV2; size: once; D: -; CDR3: CATKRATGSGSDNEQFF; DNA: TGTGCCACCAAAAGGGCCACAGGATCGGGGTCCGACAATGAGCAGTTCTTC
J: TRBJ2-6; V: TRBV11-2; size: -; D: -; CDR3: CASSLGGSGSDVLTF; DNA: TGTGCCAGCAGCTTAGGGGGGTCAGGGAGTGACGTCCTGACTTTC
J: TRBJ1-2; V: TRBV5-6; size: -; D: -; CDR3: CASSMDEYYGYTF; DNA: TGTGCCAGCAGCATGGACGAATACTATGGCTACACCTTC
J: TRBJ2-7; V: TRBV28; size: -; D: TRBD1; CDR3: CASSDIRPGQGYYEQYF; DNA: TGTGCCAGCAGCGACATACGGCCAGGACAGGGATACTACGAGCAGTACTTC
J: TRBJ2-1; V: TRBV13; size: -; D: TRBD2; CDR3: CASSFLAGGSYNEQFF; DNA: TGTGCCAGCAGCTTCTTAGCGGGGGGGTCCTACAATGAGCAGTTCTTC
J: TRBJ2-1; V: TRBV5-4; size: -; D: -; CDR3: CASTLTRGSEQFF; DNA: TGTGCCAGCACCCTGACTCGGGGTAGTGAGCAGTTCTTC
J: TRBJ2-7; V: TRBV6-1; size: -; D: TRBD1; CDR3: CASSTSRDRAYEQYF; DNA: TGTGCCAGCAGTACATCCCGGGACAGGGCCTACGAGCAGTACTTC
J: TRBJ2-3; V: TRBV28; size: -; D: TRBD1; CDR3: CASSPRTGSTDTQYF; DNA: TGTGCCAGCAGTCCAAGGACAGGGAGCACAGATACGCAGTATTTT
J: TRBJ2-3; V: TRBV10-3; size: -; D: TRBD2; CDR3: CAIKDLAGSTDTQYF; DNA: TGTGCCATCAAGGACTTAGCGGGGAGCACAGATACGCAGTATTTT
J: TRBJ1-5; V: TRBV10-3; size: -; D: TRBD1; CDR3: CAISELGQGSQPQHF; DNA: TGTGCCATCAGTGAGTTGGGACAGGGATCCCAGCCCCAGCATTTT
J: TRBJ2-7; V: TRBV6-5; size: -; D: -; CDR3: CASSYSRTYEQYF; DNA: TGTGCCAGCAGTTACTCAAGGACCTACGAGCAGTACTTC
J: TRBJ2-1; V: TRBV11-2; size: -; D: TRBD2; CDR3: CASSLLADYNEQFF; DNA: TGTGCCAGCAGCTTACTAGCGGACTACAATGAGCAGTTCTTC
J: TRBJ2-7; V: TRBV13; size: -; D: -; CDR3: CASSLGAAYEQYF; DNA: TGTGCCAGCAGCTTAGGCGCAGCCTACGAGCAGTACTTC
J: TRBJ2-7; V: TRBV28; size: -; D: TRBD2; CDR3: CASSSHGLAGEYEQYF; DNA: TGTGCCAGCAGTTCCCACGGACTAGCGGGAGAGTACGAGCAGTACTTC
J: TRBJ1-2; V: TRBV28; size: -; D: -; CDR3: CASNSRYGNYGYTF; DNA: TGTGCCAGCAACAGCAGATACGGTAACTATGGCTACACCTTC
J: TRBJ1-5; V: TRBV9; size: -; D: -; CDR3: CASSVGGDTQPQHF; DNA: TGTGCCAGCAGCGTAGGGGGGGATACTCAGCCCCAGCATTTT
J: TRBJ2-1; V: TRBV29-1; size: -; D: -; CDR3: CSVVGGYNEQFF; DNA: TGCAGCGTTGTAGGGGGCTACAATGAGCAGTTCTTC
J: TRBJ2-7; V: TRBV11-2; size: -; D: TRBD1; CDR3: CASSPRDRRLYEQYF; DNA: TGTGCCAGCAGCCCCCGGGACAGGCGGTTGTACGAGCAGTACTTC
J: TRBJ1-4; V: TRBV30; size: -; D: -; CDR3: CAWSVDLTNEKLFF; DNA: TGTGCCTGGAGTGTAGACCTGACTAATGAAAAACTGTTTTTT
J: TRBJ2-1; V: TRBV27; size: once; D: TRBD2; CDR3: CASTLAGPGYNEQFF; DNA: TGTGCCAGCACCTTAGCGGGACCCGGCTACAATGAGCAGTTCTTC
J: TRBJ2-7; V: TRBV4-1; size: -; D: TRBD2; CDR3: CASSQEGLAGGYEQYF; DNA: TGCGCCAGCAGCCAAGAAGGGCTAGCGGGAGGCTACGAGCAGTACTTC
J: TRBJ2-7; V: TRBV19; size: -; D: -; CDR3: CASSITTPPLEQYF; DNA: TGTGCCAGTAGTATTACCACCCCACCTCTCGAGCAGTACTTC
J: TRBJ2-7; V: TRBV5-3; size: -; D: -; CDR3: CARRRDSSCYEQYF; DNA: TGTGCCAGAAGAAGGGACTCTTCCTGCTACGAGCAGTACTTC
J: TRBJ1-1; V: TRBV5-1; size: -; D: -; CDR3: CASSLELRASFPEAFF; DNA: TGCGCCAGCAGCTTGGAACTCAGGGCGTCTTTCCCTGAAGCTTTCTTT
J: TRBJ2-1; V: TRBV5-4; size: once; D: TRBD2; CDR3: CASSLGRGSGVYNEQFF; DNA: TGTGCCAGCAGCTTGGGCCGGGGTAGCGGGGTATACAATGAGCAGTTCTTC
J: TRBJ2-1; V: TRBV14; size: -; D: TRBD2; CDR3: CASSPRPPAGGPNEQFF; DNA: TGTGCCAGCAGCCCAAGACCCCCAGCGGGAGGGCCGAATGAGCAGTTCTTC
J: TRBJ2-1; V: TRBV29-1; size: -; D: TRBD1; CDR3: CSVVRDVTGFDEQFF; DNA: TGCAGCGTCGTCCGAGACGTGACAGGGTTCGATGAGCAGTTCTTC
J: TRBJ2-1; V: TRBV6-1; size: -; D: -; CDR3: CASSDRNGLQEQFF; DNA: TGTGCCAGCAGTGACAGGAACGGATTGCAGGAGCAGTTCTTC
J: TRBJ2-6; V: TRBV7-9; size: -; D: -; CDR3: CASIPGRTSGANVLTF; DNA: TGTGCCAGCATCCCGGGCCGGACCTCTGGGGCCAACGTCCTGACTTTC
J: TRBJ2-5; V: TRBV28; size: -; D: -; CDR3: CASNGWQTQYF; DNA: TGTGCCAGCAACGGATGGCAGACCCAGTACTTC
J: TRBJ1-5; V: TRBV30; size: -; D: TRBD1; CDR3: CAWSAGQGRQPQHF; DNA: TGTGCCTGGAGTGCCGGACAGGGGAGACAGCCCCAGCATTTT
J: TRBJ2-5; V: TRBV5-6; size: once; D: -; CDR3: CASSDGTPQETQYF; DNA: TGTGCCAGCAGCGACGGGACACCCCAAGAGACCCAGTACTTC